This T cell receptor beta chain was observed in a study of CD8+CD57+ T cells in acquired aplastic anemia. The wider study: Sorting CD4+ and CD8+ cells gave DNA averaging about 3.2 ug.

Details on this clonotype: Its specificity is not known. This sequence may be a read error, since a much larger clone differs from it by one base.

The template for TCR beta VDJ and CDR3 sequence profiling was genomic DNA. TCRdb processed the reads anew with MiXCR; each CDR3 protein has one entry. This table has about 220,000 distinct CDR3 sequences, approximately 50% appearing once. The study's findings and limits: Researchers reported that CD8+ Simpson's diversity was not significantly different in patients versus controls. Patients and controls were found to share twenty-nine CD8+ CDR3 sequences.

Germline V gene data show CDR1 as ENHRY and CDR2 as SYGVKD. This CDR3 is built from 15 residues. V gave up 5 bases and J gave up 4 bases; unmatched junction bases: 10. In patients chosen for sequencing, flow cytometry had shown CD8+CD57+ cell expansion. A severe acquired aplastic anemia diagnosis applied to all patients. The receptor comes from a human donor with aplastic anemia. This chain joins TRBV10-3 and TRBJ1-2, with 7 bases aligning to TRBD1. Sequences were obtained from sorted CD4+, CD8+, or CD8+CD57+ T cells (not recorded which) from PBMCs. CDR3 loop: CAISYSRQGSYGYTF. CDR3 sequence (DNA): TGTGCCATCAGTTACTCCCGACAGGGTTCCTATGGCTACACCTTC.